A selection of T cell receptor beta chains follows, all from one sample in a study of T cell changes during pregnancy in multiple sclerosis. Using immunoSEQ multiplex PCR, the repertoire was profiled, and TCRdb retains in-frame clones only, with some absent. Here the sample spans tens of thousands of clones, about 89% being singletons. Sequences were derived from CD4+ T cells from peripheral blood mononuclear cells, sampled in the first trimester of pregnancy. These receptor sequences come from a female donor with multiple sclerosis, enrolled in a pregnancy study. Each CDR3 is given with its conserved first and last residue. D genes are given only for firm matches. A row's size may be missing; if present it is once, few, many or a size class.

abundance	d_gene	v_gene	j_gene	CDR3aa	CDR3nt
-	-	TRBV5-1	TRBJ1-2	CASSSLEGGRPYGYTF	TGCGCCAGCAGCTCCTTGGAGGGAGGTCGTCCTTATGGCTACACCTTC
-	TRBD1	TRBV7-8	TRBJ1-4	CASSRGQGGREKLFF	TGTGCCAGCAGCCGAGGACAGGGTGGACGGGAAAAACTGTTTTTT
-	TRBD1	TRBV11-2	TRBJ2-2	CASSPDRGPYTGELFF	TGTGCCAGCAGCCCCGACAGGGGGCCTTACACCGGGGAGCTGTTTTTT
-	TRBD2	TRBV7-3	TRBJ2-2	CASSLTRRSRGRLAGDGELFF	TGTGCCAGCAGCTTAACCCGACGGAGTAGAGGAAGACTAGCGGGGGACGGGGAGCTGTTTTTT
-	TRBD2	TRBV5-5	TRBJ2-5	CASSPGLAGGGKTQYF	TGTGCCAGCAGCCCAGGACTAGCGGGGGGTGGGAAGACCCAGTACTTC
-	TRBD2	TRBV7-2	TRBJ2-4	CASSRTSGGANIQYF	TGTGCCAGCAGCCGGACTAGCGGGGGGGCAAACATTCAGTACTTC
once	TRBD2	TRBV5-1	TRBJ2-2	CASSHRTSGSTGELFF	TGCGCCAGCAGCCACCGGACTAGCGGGAGCACCGGGGAGCTGTTTTTT
-	-	TRBV6-1	TRBJ2-3	CASSEGTGISTDTQYF	TGTGCCAGCAGTGAAGGAACAGGAATAAGCACAGATACGCAGTATTTT
-	TRBD1	TRBV6-6	TRBJ2-2	CATDRDDGELFF	TGTGCCACGGACAGGGACGACGGGGAGCTGTTTTTT
-	-	TRBV7-2	TRBJ1-2	CASSAYRDPYGYTF	TGTGCCAGCAGCGCCTACAGGGACCCTTATGGCTACACCTTC
-	-	TRBV12-5	TRBJ2-7	CASGLLGAQGEQYF	TGTGCTAGTGGTTTGCTGGGGGCGCAGGGCGAGCAGTACTTC
-	TRBD1	TRBV19	TRBJ1-5	CASSPTGRSNQPQHF	TGTGCCAGTAGCCCGACAGGGCGAAGCAATCAGCCCCAGCATTTT
once	-	TRBV4-1	TRBJ1-2	CASSQVGTNYGYTF	TGCGCCAGCAGCCAAGTGGGGACAAACTATGGCTACACCTTC
once	-	TRBV6-6	TRBJ1-5	CASSSYQPQHF	TGTGCCAGCAGTTCCTATCAGCCCCAGCATTTT
-	TRBD1	TRBV6-5	TRBJ1-2	CASSYTQPGQKGYTF	TGTGCCAGCAGTTACACCCAACCGGGACAGAAGGGCTACACCTTC
once	-	TRBV18	TRBJ1-1	CASGHDRDTEAFF	TGTGCCAGCGGCCACGACAGAGACACTGAAGCTTTCTTT
-	TRBD2	TRBV9	TRBJ2-1	CASSLAGDEQFF	TGTGCCAGCAGCCTAGCGGGGGATGAGCAGTTCTTC
-	-	TRBV7-2	TRBJ1-1	CASSLDTTEAFF	TGTGCCAGCAGCTTAGACACAACTGAAGCTTTCTTT
-	TRBD2	TRBV7-2	TRBJ2-5	CASSLAPSSGEETQYF	TGTGCCAGCAGCTTAGCGCCGTCTAGCGGGGAAGAGACCCAGTACTTC
-	-	TRBV5-1	TRBJ1-4	CASSKSTLSNEKLFF	TGCGCCAGCAGCAAGAGCACGTTATCTAATGAAAAACTGTTTTTT
once	TRBD2	TRBV7-2	TRBJ2-1	CASSLLTSGGVEQFF	TGTGCCAGCAGCTTACTGACTAGCGGGGGGGTTGAGCAGTTCTTC
-	TRBD1	TRBV11-2	TRBJ1-6	CASSPWTGNSPLHF	TGTGCCAGCAGCCCGTGGACAGGAAATTCACCCCTCCACTTT
-	-	TRBV5-4	TRBJ1-6	CASSLVGRVGSPLHF	TGTGCCAGCAGCTTGGTGGGCAGGGTCGGGTCACCCCTCCACTTT
-	-	TRBV4-3	TRBJ2-1	CASSQSNLVGEAFF	TGCGCCAGCAGCCAATCGAATCTTGTGGGGGAGGCGTTCTTC
-	TRBD2	TRBV30	TRBJ2-5	CAWSNGGAETQYF	TGTGCCTGGAGTAACGGGGGGGCGGAGACCCAGTACTTC
once	-	TRBV13	TRBJ2-3	CASKERGAVTDTQYF	TGTGCCAGCAAAGAACGGGGGGCAGTTACAGATACGCAGTATTTT
-	-	TRBV19	TRBJ2-7	CASSIGTGSPYEQYF	TGTGCCAGTAGTATTGGAACAGGGAGTCCCTACGAGCAGTACTTC
-	-	TRBV28	TRBJ1-1	CASSLVGASAFF	TGTGCCAGCAGTTTAGTTGGGGCGTCAGCTTTCTTT
-	TRBD1	TRBV6-4	TRBJ1-1	CASAKDRGNTEAFF	TGTGCCAGCGCAAAGGACAGGGGGAACACTGAAGCTTTCTTT
-	-	TRBV5-6	TRBJ1-1	CASFPQGRVTEAFF	TGTGCCAGCTTTCCTCAGGGTAGAGTGACTGAAGCTTTCTTT
-	TRBD1	TRBV7-2	TRBJ1-4	CASSLDRGGEKLFF	TGTGCCAGCAGCTTAGACAGGGGAGGTGAAAAACTGTTTTTT
-	-	TRBV9	TRBJ2-7	CASSVGQRFYEQYF	TGTGCCAGCAGCGTAGGCCAGCGTTTCTACGAGCAGTACTTC
once	-	TRBV5-1	TRBJ2-5	CASSLETVPGIGRETQYF	TGCGCCAGCAGCTTGGAAACGGTACCAGGGATTGGGCGGGAGACCCAGTACTTC
-	-	TRBV7-3	TRBJ2-7	CASSPGSEGEQYF	TGTGCCAGCAGCCCAGGATCGGAGGGCGAGCAGTACTTC
-	TRBD1	TRBV7-7	TRBJ2-7	CASSSNEGQARSYEQYF	TGTGCTAGCAGCTCGAACGAAGGACAGGCGAGATCCTACGAGCAGTACTTC
-	-	TRBV1	TRBJ2-7	CTSSHRSVNGQYF	TGCACCAGCAGCCACAGGTCCGTCAACGGGCAGTACTTC
-	TRBD1	TRBV4-2	TRBJ1-1	CASSRGTGGGTEAFF	TGTGCCAGCAGCCGCGGGACAGGGGGGGGTACTGAAGCTTTCTTT
-	-	TRBV25-1	TRBJ1-4	CASSGYRNLNNEKLFF	TGTGCCAGCAGTGGCTACAGAAACCTTAATAATGAAAAACTGTTTTTT
-	TRBD1	TRBV6-6	TRBJ1-1	CASTVGQGTEAFF	TGTGCCAGCACCGTCGGACAGGGCACTGAAGCTTTCTTT
-	-	TRBV5-6	TRBJ2-6	CASSIRVNSGANVLTF	TGTGCCAGCAGCATCAGGGTTAACTCTGGGGCCAACGTCCTGACTTTC
-	TRBD1	TRBV18	TRBJ1-6	CASSPLGQGSYNSPLHF	TGTGCCAGCTCACCGCTGGGACAGGGTTCCTATAATTCACCCCTCCACTTT
-	TRBD2	TRBV5-1	TRBJ2-3	CASSSGLAGGPTDTQYF	TGCGCCAGCAGCTCGGGACTAGCGGGGGGACCCACAGATACGCAGTATTTT
-	TRBD1	TRBV5-4	TRBJ1-2	CASSDRVYGYTF	TGTGCCAGCAGCGACAGGGTCTATGGCTACACCTTC
-	-	TRBV2	TRBJ1-2	CASSLQGSLGYGYTF	TGTGCCAGCAGTCTACAGGGATCCCTTGGGTATGGCTACACCTTC
-	-	TRBV29-1	TRBJ1-1	CSVSQWGRTEAFF	TGCAGCGTCTCACAGTGGGGGCGTACTGAAGCTTTCTTT
-	TRBD2	TRBV5-4	TRBJ2-5	CASSFVAGGSSKETQYF	TGTGCCAGCAGCTTTGTGGCGGGGGGATCGAGCAAAGAGACCCAGTACTTC
-	TRBD1	TRBV5-6	TRBJ1-1	CASSLGDTGAGAFF	TGTGCCAGCAGCTTGGGGGATACAGGGGCTGGGGCTTTCTTT
-	-	TRBV7-2	TRBJ1-1	CASSFTGSYEAFF	TGTGCCAGCAGCTTTACGGGGTCCTATGAAGCTTTCTTT
-	-	TRBV11-2	TRBJ1-6	CASSSYPTANSPLHF	TGTGCCAGCAGCTCCTATCCGACAGCCAATTCACCCCTCCACTTT
-	-	TRBV7-3	TRBJ2-1	CASSLGHSSYNEQFF	TGTGCCAGCAGCTTGGGACATAGCTCCTACAATGAGCAGTTCTTC
-	-	TRBV4-2	TRBJ2-3	CASSQRGSSTDTQYF	TGTGCCAGCAGCCAGCGGGGATCTAGCACAGATACGCAGTATTTT